A selection of T cell receptor beta chains follows, all from one sample in a study of blood T cell repertoires in COVID-19. Clones were read by immunoSEQ multiplex PCR, and TCRdb kept only the in-frame ones, dropping some. The profile shows fewer than 200,000 clones, roughly 85% of them singletons. Sequences were obtained from PBMCs or T cells enriched from blood (not recorded which). The receptors come from a woman between 65 and 79 years old in a cohort exposed to, infected with or recovered from COVID-19 (not recorded which). CDR3s include the opening cysteine and the closing phenylalanine or tryptophan. D genes are given only for firm matches. Some rows mark clone size as missing; the rest say once, few, many or name a class of expanded clone.

CDR3nt,CDR3aa,j_gene,v_gene,abundance,d_gene
TGTGCCACCGTGGGACAGGGGATCACCTACGAGCAGTACTTC,CATVGQGITYEQYF,TRBJ2-7,TRBV28,-,TRBD1
TGTGCCAGCAGCTTAAGCCCGGGGGGTGAGCAGTTCTTC,CASSLSPGGEQFF,TRBJ2-1,TRBV11-3,-,TRBD2
TGTGCCAGTAGGCTGGCGGGGTCCTCCTACGAGCAGTACTTC,CASRLAGSSYEQYF,TRBJ2-7,TRBV19,-,-
TGTGCCAGCAGCGGACAGGGGGCCTCTGGGGCCAACGTCCTGACTTTC,CASSGQGASGANVLTF,TRBJ2-6,TRBV2,-,TRBD1
TGTGCCAGCAGTTACCTGCAGTCTAGCCCGGGGACCCAGTACTTC,CASSYLQSSPGTQYF,TRBJ2-5,TRBV6-2/TRBV6-3,-,-
TGTGCCATCCGTAGCTCCTACGAGCAGTACTTC,CAIRSSYEQYF,TRBJ2-7,TRBV28,-,-
TGTGCCATCAGTCGGGGAATAGAGCAGTTCTTC,CAISRGIEQFF,TRBJ2-1,TRBV10-3,-,-
TGTGCCAGTAGTATCGGTGGAGCTAACTATGGCTACACCTTC,CASSIGGANYGYTF,TRBJ1-2,TRBV19,once,-
TGTGCTAGCCAAACCGGGACTAGCGTTAATGAGCAGTTCTTC,CASQTGTSVNEQFF,TRBJ2-1,TRBV12-5,few,TRBD2
TGTGCCAGCAGCTTCACAGGGGGCCCATACAATGAGCAGTTCTTC,CASSFTGGPYNEQFF,TRBJ2-1,TRBV7-3,-,TRBD1
TGTGCCAGCAGCCCCGAGGGGCCAGCGGGAGGCAGCCGGGGGGAGCAGTTCTTC,CASSPEGPAGGSRGEQFF,TRBJ2-1,TRBV5-4,-,TRBD2
TGTGCCAGCTCGCCGACCCCAGCGAGATACAATGAGCAGTTCTTC,CASSPTPARYNEQFF,TRBJ2-1,TRBV18,-,-
TGTGCCAGCAGCCAAAGGGACAGCGGTAGGGGCTACACCTTC,CASSQRDSGRGYTF,TRBJ1-2,TRBV3-1/TRBV3-2,-,TRBD1
TGTGCCAGCAGCTTATCCGGGGGGGGAGGGCCGTACGAGCAGTACTTC,CASSLSGGGGPYEQYF,TRBJ2-7,TRBV7-2,-,TRBD2
TGTGCCAGCAGCCCAGGGGGCGTCAAGGGTGGCTACACCTTC,CASSPGGVKGGYTF,TRBJ1-2,TRBV7-2,-,TRBD1
TGTGCCAGCAGCCGGGAGAGGTTCCAAGAGACCCAGTACTTC,CASSRERFQETQYF,TRBJ2-5,TRBV6-5,-,-
TGTGCCAGCAGTATGCCGGGACAGGGCCGCTACGAGCAGTACTTC,CASSMPGQGRYEQYF,TRBJ2-7,TRBV27,-,TRBD1